This T cell receptor beta chain stems from a study of blood T cell repertoires in COVID-19. How the authors handled the data: Amplification with reference gene primers provided the estimates of nucleated cell counts. Clones were read by immunoSEQ multiplex PCR, and TCRdb kept only the in-frame ones, dropping some. V and J calls and clone size are as listed in that table; D and trimming were resolved from the DNA. The data contain under 150,000 clones, more than 75% of them seen just once; the ten biggest clones take up around 3.7%. The CDR3 length is 14 residues. V gave up 0 bases and J gave up 7 bases, with 10 bases separating them. The germline gives CDR1 MNHEY, CDR2 SVGAGI.

The sequence derives from a man between 45 and 60 years old with active COVID-19. Sequenced input: peripheral blood. The chain links TRBV6-5 to TRBJ1-5; D perhaps matches TRBD1 (5 bases). The CDR3 DNA reads as TGTGCCAGCAGTTACTCGGTGGGGGGGCAGCCCCAGCATTTT. This encodes CASSYSVGGQPQHF.